The clone carrying this T cell receptor beta chain was counted once. Its specificity is unknown. Assay used: immunoSEQ multiplex PCR; TCRdb lists only in-frame clones, some missing. Seen here are tens of thousands of clones, about 90% observed once, and the top ten hold more than 2%. Chemo-refractory metastatic non-small-cell lung cancer patients underwent focal radiation alongside CTLA-4 blockade with ipilimumab. These data are taken from a study of radiotherapy plus CTLA-4 blockade in lung cancer. Study as a whole: Patients showed objective responses in about 20% of cases, and disease control was achieved by under 35%.

General observations from the study: How blood T cell clones changed early, along with interferon-beta, reportedly forecast response best. Clones derived from tumor TCRs expanded in blood after radiotherapy plus ipilimumab.

Germline CDR1 reads LNHDA; CDR2 reads SQIVND (reference sequence). The V and J ends lost 9 bases and 2 bases respectively, with 17 bases between them. This CDR3 is 15 amino acids long. The sequence was obtained from a human donor with non-small cell lung cancer who had a partial response to radiotherapy plus ipilimumab. The sequenced sample was peripheral blood, obtained from a patient treated with radiotherapy plus ipilimumab. The chain recombines TRBV19 with TRBJ1-5, with D unresolved. The CDR3 DNA reads TGTGCCAGCAACACTTTCTTCGGGGGCAATCAGCCCCAGCATTTT. It codes for CASNTFFGGNQPQHF.